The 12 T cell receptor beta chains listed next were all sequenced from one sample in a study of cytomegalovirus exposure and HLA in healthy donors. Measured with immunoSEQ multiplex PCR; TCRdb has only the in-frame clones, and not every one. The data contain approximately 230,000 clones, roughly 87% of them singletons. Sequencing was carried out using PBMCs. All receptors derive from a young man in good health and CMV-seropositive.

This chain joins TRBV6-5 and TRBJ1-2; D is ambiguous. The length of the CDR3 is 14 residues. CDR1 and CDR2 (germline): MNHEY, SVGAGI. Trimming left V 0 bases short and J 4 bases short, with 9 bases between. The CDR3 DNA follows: TGTGCCAGCAGTTACTCTACCGAGAGCTATGGCTACACCTTC. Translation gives CASSYSTESYGYTF.

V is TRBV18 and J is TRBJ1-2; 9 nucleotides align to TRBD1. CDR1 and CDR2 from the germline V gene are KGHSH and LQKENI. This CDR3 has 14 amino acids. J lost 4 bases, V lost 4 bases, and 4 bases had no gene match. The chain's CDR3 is CASSRDREAYGYTF. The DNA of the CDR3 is TGTGCCAGCTCACGGGACAGGGAAGCCTATGGCTACACCTTC.

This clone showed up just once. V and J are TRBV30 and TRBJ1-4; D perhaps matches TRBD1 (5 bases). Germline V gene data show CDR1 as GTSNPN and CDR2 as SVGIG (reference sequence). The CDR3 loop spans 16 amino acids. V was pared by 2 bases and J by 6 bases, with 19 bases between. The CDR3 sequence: CAWSSWAGASDEKLFF. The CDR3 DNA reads TGTGCCTGGAGTTCATGGGCCGGGGCCTCGGATGAAAAACTGTTTTTT.

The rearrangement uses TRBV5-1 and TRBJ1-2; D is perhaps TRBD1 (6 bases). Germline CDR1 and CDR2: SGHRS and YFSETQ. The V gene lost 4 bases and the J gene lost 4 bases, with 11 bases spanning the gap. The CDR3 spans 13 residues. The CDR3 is CASSQGTAYGYTF. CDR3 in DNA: TGCGCCAGCAGCCAGGGGACGGCCTATGGCTACACCTTC.

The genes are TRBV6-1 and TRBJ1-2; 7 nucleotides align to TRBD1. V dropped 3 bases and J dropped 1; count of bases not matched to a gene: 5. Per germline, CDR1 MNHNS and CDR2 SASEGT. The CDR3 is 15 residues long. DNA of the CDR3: TGTGCCAGCAGTGACGGCAGGGGGTATAACTATGGCTACACCTTC. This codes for CASSDGRGYNYGYTF.

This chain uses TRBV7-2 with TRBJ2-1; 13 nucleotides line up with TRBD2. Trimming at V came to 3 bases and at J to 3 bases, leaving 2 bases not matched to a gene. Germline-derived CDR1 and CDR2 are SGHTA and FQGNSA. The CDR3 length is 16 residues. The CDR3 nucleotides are TGTGCCAGCAGCTTCCGGACTAGCGGGGGCTACAATGAGCAGTTCTTC. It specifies CASSFRTSGGYNEQFF.

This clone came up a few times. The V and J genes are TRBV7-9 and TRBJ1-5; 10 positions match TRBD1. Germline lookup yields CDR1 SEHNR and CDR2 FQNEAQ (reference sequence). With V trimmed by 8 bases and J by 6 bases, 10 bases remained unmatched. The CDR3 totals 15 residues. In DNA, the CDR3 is TGTGCCAGCGGTGCCCTGGGGGACAGGGGTCAGCCCCAGCATTTT. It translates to CASGALGDRGQPQHF.

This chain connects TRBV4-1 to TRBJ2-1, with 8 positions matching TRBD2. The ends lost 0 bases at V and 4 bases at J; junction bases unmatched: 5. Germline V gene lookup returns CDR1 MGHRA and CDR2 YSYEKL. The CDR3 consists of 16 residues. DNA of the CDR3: TGCGCCAGCAGCCAAGACCCGGGACTAGATTACAATGAGCAGTTCTTC. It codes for CASSQDPGLDYNEQFF.

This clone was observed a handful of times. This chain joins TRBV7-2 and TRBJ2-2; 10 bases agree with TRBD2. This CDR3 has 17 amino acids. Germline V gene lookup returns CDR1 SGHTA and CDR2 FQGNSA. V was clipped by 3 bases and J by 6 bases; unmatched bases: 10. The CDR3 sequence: CASSFSAGGTSAGELFF. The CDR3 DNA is TGTGCCAGCAGCTTCTCAGCGGGAGGGACGTCGGCCGGGGAGCTGTTTTTT.

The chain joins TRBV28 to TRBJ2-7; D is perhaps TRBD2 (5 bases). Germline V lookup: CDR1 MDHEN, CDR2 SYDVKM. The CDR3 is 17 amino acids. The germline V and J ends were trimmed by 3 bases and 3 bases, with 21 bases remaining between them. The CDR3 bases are TGTGCCAGCAGTTTCCCGATCCCCCTAGGAGGTGACTACGAGCAGTACTTC. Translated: CASSFPIPLGGDYEQYF.

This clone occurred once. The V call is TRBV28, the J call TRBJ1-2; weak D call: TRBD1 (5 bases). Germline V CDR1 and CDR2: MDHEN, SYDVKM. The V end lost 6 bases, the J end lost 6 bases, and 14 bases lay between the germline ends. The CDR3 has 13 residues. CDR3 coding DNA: TGTGCCAGCAGGGGAGGACAAGCCCATGGCTACACCTTC. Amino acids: CASRGGQAHGYTF.

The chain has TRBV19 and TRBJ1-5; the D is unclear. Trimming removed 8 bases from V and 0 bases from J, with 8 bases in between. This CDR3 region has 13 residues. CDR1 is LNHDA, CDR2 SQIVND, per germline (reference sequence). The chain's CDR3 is CASSPYSNQPQHF. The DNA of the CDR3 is TGTGCCAGTTCTCCATATAGCAATCAGCCCCAGCATTTT. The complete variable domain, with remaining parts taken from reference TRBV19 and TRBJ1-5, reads DGGITQSPKYLFRKEGQNVTLSCEQNLNHDAMYWYRQDPGQGLRLIYYSQIVNDFQKGDIAEGYSVSREKKESFPLTVTSAQKNPTAFYLCASSPYSNQPQHFGDGTRLSIL.